The 32 T cell receptor delta chains below all came from one sample that was sequenced in a study of gamma-delta chains in newborns, infants, children. TCRdb repeated clone calling on the reads with CATT. The sample yields around 5,900 delta-chain clones, 13% to 15% seen once. The sequenced sample was blood, obtained at baseline. Receptors were obtained from a child who was a newborn, infant or young child, either healthy, febrile or measles-vaccinated (not recorded which).

Judged by abundance, this clone is large. At the DNA level, this CDR3 is encoded by other sequences in the same sample as well. CDR3: CAQFGGYWGRYTDKLIF. CDR3 sequence (DNA): TGTGCCCAATTTGGCGGATACTGGGGGCGGTACACCGATAAACTCATCTTT. This chain joins TRDV3 and TRDJ1; 8 bases are shared with TRDD3. The CDR3 is 17 amino acids. From germline, CDR1 is TVYSNPD and CDR2 GDNSRS (reference sequence). V shed 5 bases and J 0 bases; nucleotides not matched to a gene: 17.

Judged by abundance, this clone is medium-sized. The chain is built from TRDV1 and TRDJ1; D is unclear. Germline CDR1 TSWWSYY, CDR2 QGS. V dropped 1 base and J dropped 3 bases, with 3 bases sitting between them. The CDR3 consists of 12 residues. CDR3 amino acids: CALGEPSDKLIF. Written as DNA, the CDR3 is TGTGCTCTTGGGGAACCATCCGATAAACTCATCTTT.

This clone was observed a few times. V is TRDV1 and J is TRDJ1, with D perhaps TRDD3 (7 bases). The CDR3 runs to 24 residues. V was pared by 2 bases and J by 3 bases, with 40 bases between. The germline V gene encodes CDR1 TSWWSYY and CDR2 QGS. The CDR3 DNA is TGTGCTCTTGGGGAATATTGGATCCTACGGAGGTGGTGGGGGACCCTTCCCACGTCCGATAAACTCATCTTT. Protein: CALGEYWILRRWWGTLPTSDKLIF.

This clone was picked up a small number of times. TCRdb pairs this DNA with a much larger clone's protein that differs at residue 11, likely a read error; the protein shown was translated from the DNA. The chain carries TRDV2 and TRDJ1; no reliable D call. CDR3 length: 16 amino acids. Trimming shortened V by 0 bases and J by 2 bases, and 15 bases separated the two germline ends. Per germline, CDR1 GEAIGNYY and CDR2 EKD. The CDR3 loop is CACDTVEGKPTDKLIF. CDR3 coding DNA: TGTGCCTGTGACACCGTGGAGGGCAAACCGACCGATAAACTCATCTTT.

The chain combines TRDV2 with TRDJ3; a possible D gene is TRDD3 (6 bases). V lost 0 bases and J 0 bases, leaving 14 bases between the germline ends. The germline V gene encodes CDR1 GEAIGNYY and CDR2 EKD. This CDR3 comprises 19 residues. CDR3 coding DNA: TGTGCCTGTGACACCGGGGATCCGCTTAGCTCCTGGGACACCCGACAGATGTTTTTC. This gives the protein CACDTGDPLSSWDTRQMFF.

This clone was seen only a few times. This DNA's translation and the protein TCRdb lists, from a much larger clone, do not match at residue 14, likely due to a read error; the protein shown is translated from the DNA. The V gene is TRDV3, the J gene TRDJ1, with 7 bases matching TRDD3. CDR1 and CDR2 (germline): TVYSNPD, GDNSRS (reference sequence). The CDR3 has 17 amino acids. In DNA form, the CDR3 reads TGTGCCTGCACCCTGGGGTACTGGGGAACTTACACCGATGAACTCATCTTT. Its translation: CACTLGYWGTYTDELIF.

Details on this clone: The protein that TCRdb holds for this DNA derives from a much larger clone and differs from the translated DNA at residue 9, which likely indicates a read error; the protein shown here is translated from the DNA. J is TRDJ2 and V is TRDV1; a weak D match, TRDD2 (8 bases). Trimming stripped 0 bases from V and 0 bases from J, with 38 bases between. Germline CDR1 reads TSWWSYY; CDR2 reads QGS. The CDR3 totals 26 residues. The CDR3 nucleotides are TGTGCTCTTGGGGAACTTTCCCCGTTCTTCCTACGTGGTGTGGGGGACCGATACGCTTTGACAGCACAACTCTTCTTT. Protein product: CALGELSPFFLRGVGDRYALTAQLFF.

This clone is classed as medium-sized. The chain links TRDV1 to TRDJ1, with TRDD3 identical over 10 bases. This CDR3 comprises 17 residues. With V trimmed by 5 bases and J by 4 bases, 13 bases remained unmatched. Germline V lookup: CDR1 TSWWSYY, CDR2 QGS. CDR3 DNA sequence: TGTGCTCTTGGGACTCAAGGGGGATACGTTTACAACGATAAACTCATCTTT. Its translation is CALGTQGGYVYNDKLIF.

This clone has only a few counts. A much larger clone lies a single base off, so this may be a read error. The chain employs TRDV1 and TRDJ1; perhaps D is TRDD2 or TRDD3 (6 bases each). The CDR3 spans 23 residues. The V gene's germline CDR1 is TSWWSYY and CDR2 QGS. Trimming took 1 base from V and 1 from J, leaving 34 bases between them. CDR3 DNA: TGTGCTCTTGGGGAACGGGCTTTATTTATCCTACTTACTGGGAGATACGTCACCGATAAACTCATCTTT. This codes for CALGERALFILLTGRYVTDKLIF.

J is TRDJ1 and V is TRDV2; D call uncertain. CDR3 length: 18 residues. V was cut by 1 base and J by 3 bases, with 23 bases left in between. Germline V gene sequence: CDR1 GEAIGNYY, CDR2 EKD. CDR3 in amino acids: CACDTVEVREDGADKLIF. DNA for the CDR3: TGTGCCTGTGACACGGTTGAAGTTCGGGAGGATGGAGCCGATAAACTCATCTTT.

By its share, this clone is medium-sized. The same CDR3 also results from other DNA sequences found in this sample. The V gene is TRAV29/DV5, the J gene TRDJ1; 9 nucleotides align to TRDD3. V lost 0 bases and J lost 0; bases outside the gene matches: 18. CDR1 is NSMFDY, CDR2 ISSIKDK, per germline. The CDR3 is made up of 20 amino acids. The CDR3 spells CAASAGQSTGGAPYTDKLIF. CDR3 bases: TGTGCAGCAAGCGCGGGACAAAGTACTGGGGGAGCGCCCTACACCGATAAACTCATCTTT.

By frequency in the sample, this clone is medium-sized (0.01 to 0.1%). This chain connects TRDV3 to TRDJ1; the match to TRDD3 covers 8 bases. The CDR3 has 16 residues. Germline lookup yields CDR1 TVYSNPD and CDR2 GDNSRS (reference sequence). CDR3 protein: CACCDRGIWATDKLIF. The CDR3 DNA sequence: TGTGCGTGCTGTGACCGGGGGATATGGGCAACCGATAAACTCATCTTT. Supplemented by reference TRDV3 and TRDJ1, the full variable domain reads CDKVTQSSPDQTVASGSEVVLLCTYDTVYSNPDLFWYRIRPDYSFQFVFYGDNSRSEGADFTQGRFSVKHILTQKAFHLVISPVRTEDSATYYCACCDRGIWATDKLIFGKGTRVTVEP.

The chain has TRDV3 and TRDJ1, with 12 nucleotides matching TRDD3. The CDR3 loop spans 20 amino acids. CDR1 and CDR2 (germline): TVYSNPD, GDNSRS (reference sequence). The J segment lost 0 bases and the V segment lost 1 base, leaving 18 bases of the junction unmatched. The CDR3 DNA sequence: TGTGCCTTTAAAACTGGGTACTGGGGGATACCGTGGGTCTACACCGATAAACTCATCTTT. Protein sequence: CAFKTGYWGIPWVYTDKLIF.

The gene calls are TRDV1 and TRDJ1; D may be TRDD3 (5 bases). The V end was cut by 0 bases, the J end by 3 bases, with 23 bases between. The CDR3 consists of 19 residues. Germline loops: CDR1 TSWWSYY, CDR2 QGS. CDR3 bases: TGTGCTCTTGGGGAACTCGATCTCGGCTTCTTTGGGGTATCCGATAAACTCATCTTT. It is translated as CALGELDLGFFGVSDKLIF.

The chain has TRDV1 and TRDJ1, with TRDD3 as a possible D gene (5 bases). Per the germline V gene, CDR1 is TSWWSYY and CDR2 is QGS. V was pared by 1 base and J by 2 bases, with 20 bases between. The CDR3 sequence is 18 residues long. In nucleotides, the CDR3 is TGTGCTCTTGGGGAACGCGGGTGGATCTCTCTGGGAACCGATAAACTCATCTTT. Amino acid sequence: CALGERGWISLGTDKLIF.

By share, this clone counts as medium-sized. The chain uses TRAV29/DV5 and TRDJ3; 10 nucleotides line up with TRDD3. CDR1 and CDR2 from the germline V gene are NSMFDY and ISSIKDK. Trimming removed 0 bases from V and 3 bases from J; junction bases left unmatched: 6. The CDR3 spans 18 residues. The CDR3 sequence: CAASEGDTSIWDTRQMFF. In nucleotides, the CDR3 is TGTGCAGCAAGCGAGGGGGATACGAGTATCTGGGACACCCGACAGATGTTTTTC. Full variable domain (missing parts from reference TRAV29/DV5 and TRDJ3): DQQVKQNSPSLSVQEGRISILNCDYTNSMFDYFLWYKKYPAEGPTFLISISSIKDKNEDGRFTVFLNKSAKHLSLHIVPSQPGDSAVYFCAASEGDTSIWDTRQMFFGTGIKLFVEP.

In this sample, this clone turned up many times. This chain connects TRDV2 to TRDJ1; TRDD3 matches at 7 bases. Germline V gene lookup returns CDR1 GEAIGNYY and CDR2 EKD. Trimming took 3 bases from V and 5 from J; bases not matched to a gene: 20. The CDR3 loop spans 18 amino acids. The DNA for the CDR3 is TGTGCCTGTGACCCCCTACGTACTGGGGAATCTATCAGGGATAAACTCATCTTT. Translated, it gives CACDPLRTGESIRDKLIF.

This clone has only a few counts. V and J are TRDV1 and TRDJ1, with 12 bases aligning to TRDD3. V lost 4 bases to trimming and J lost 1 base; unmatched junction nucleotides: 13. This CDR3 is 19 amino acids long. Germline assignment: CDR1 TSWWSYY and CDR2 QGS. CDR3 coding DNA: TGTGCTCTTGGGGCTCTCCTCGGGGTACTGGGGGATACCACCGATAAACTCATCTTT. Protein sequence: CALGALLGVLGDTTDKLIF.

This clone was detected only a few times. This chain uses TRDV1 with TRDJ2, with D unresolved. The germline CDR1 and CDR2 sequences are TSWWSYY and QGS. Trimming removed 6 bases from V and 0 bases from J, with 8 bases in between. This CDR3 comprises 14 residues. CDR3 protein: CALGVKALTAQLFF. The CDR3 region has the DNA TGTGCTCTTGGAGTGAAGGCTTTGACAGCACAACTCTTCTTT.

By frequency in the sample, this clone is medium-sized. V and J are TRDV1 and TRDJ1, with TRDD3 as a possible D gene (6 bases). Germline assignment: CDR1 TSWWSYY and CDR2 QGS. V gave up 0 bases and J gave up 0 bases, with 35 bases separating them. CDR3 length equals 24 residues. CDR3 protein: CALGELYLIVPWGLGLSYTDKLIF. The CDR3, as DNA: TGTGCTCTTGGGGAACTCTACCTTATTGTCCCCTGGGGACTAGGACTATCGTACACCGATAAACTCATCTTT.

In its sample, this clone ranks as medium-sized (0.01 to 0.1%). J is TRDJ1 and V is TRDV3, with TRDD3 identical over 9 bases. This CDR3 has 17 amino acids. Germline lookup yields CDR1 TVYSNPD and CDR2 GDNSRS (reference sequence). V gave up 2 bases and J gave up 2 bases; unmatched junction bases: 15. CDR3 loop: CAFSSDGDTFPTDKLIF. The CDR3 bases are TGTGCCTTTTCTTCCGACGGGGATACGTTTCCGACCGATAAACTCATCTTT.

V is TRDV1 and J is TRDJ1, with D tentatively TRDD3 (5 bases). Trimming left V 1 base short and J 3 bases short, with 9 bases between. This CDR3 is 14 amino acids long. Germline V lookup: CDR1 TSWWSYY, CDR2 QGS. Here the CDR3 DNA reads TGTGCTCTTGGGGAACGGATAGGAGCCGATAAACTCATCTTT. It codes for CALGERIGADKLIF.

On this clone itself: Since a far larger clone is one base different, this is likely a read error. Distinct nucleotide sequences in the sample also encode this CDR3. This chain connects TRDV2 to TRDJ1, with TRDD3 matching over 11 bases. CDR3 size: 16 residues. Germline V gene sequence: CDR1 GEAIGNYY, CDR2 EKD. The CDR3, as DNA: TGTGCCTGTGACAGCTTGGGGGATACGCAGCCCGATAAGCTCATCTTT. Protein sequence: CACDSLGDTQPDKLIF.

This clone appeared a few times. At one end the junction does not follow the germline gene, possibly because of a read error. The DNA for the CDR3 is TGTGCCCGTGACACCGTTCCCGTACTGGGGGAGTACACCGATAAACTCATCTTT. It is translated as CARDTVPVLGEYTDKLIF. The chain employs TRDV2 and TRDJ1; TRDD3 matches at 9 bases. The CDR3 totals 18 residues. From germline, CDR1 is GEAIGNYY and CDR2 EKD.

The gene calls are TRDV2 and TRDJ1, with 8 bases matching TRDD3. This CDR3 region has 16 residues. V lost 3 bases, J lost 1 base, and 9 bases stayed unmatched. Germline V gene sequence: CDR1 GEAIGNYY, CDR2 EKD. In DNA form, the CDR3 reads TGTGCCTGTGACCCACTGGGGGTTCGGATCACCGATAAACTCATCTTT. Translation: CACDPLGVRITDKLIF.

Points on this clone: The protein TCRdb gives is from a much larger clone and does not agree with this DNA's translation at residue 5, likely a read error; the protein shown here comes from the DNA. The chain recombines TRDV3 with TRDJ1, with 7 nucleotides matching TRDD3. Losses at the gene ends were 4 bases for V and 0 bases for J; bases not matched to a gene: 17. CDR1 is TVYSNPD and CDR2 is GDNSRS in the germline V gene (reference sequence). The CDR3 spans 17 residues. This chain's CDR3 is CACTPGYWGTYTDKLIF. The CDR3 coding sequence is TGTGCCTGCACCCCGGGGTACTGGGGAACTTACACCGATAAACTCATCTTT.

Only a few counts were recorded for this clone. In DNA, the CDR3 is TGTGCCTGTGACACTGGGGGATACCGAACCTGGGACACCCGACAGATGTTTTTC. Residues: CACDTGGYRTWDTRQMFF. This chain uses TRDV2 with TRDJ3; TRDD3 matches 10 bases. From germline, CDR1 is GEAIGNYY and CDR2 EKD. CDR3 length: 18 residues. The ends lost 1 base at V and 2 bases at J; junction bases unmatched: 4.

A word on this clone: The protein recorded in TCRdb matches a much larger clone and deviates from this DNA's translation at residue 8, suggesting a read error; the protein here is obtained by translating the DNA. The chain uses TRDV3 and TRDJ1, with 8 positions matching TRDD3. The CDR3 covers 17 residues. Germline CDR1 is TVYSNPD and CDR2 is GDNSRS (reference sequence). In DNA form, the CDR3 reads TGTGCTCAACGCAACGGGTACCGGGGGATAAGCCCCGATAAACTCATCTTT. Its protein is CAQRNGYRGISPDKLIF.

This clone showed up just a few times. The V gene is TRDV1, the J gene TRDJ1, with 7 bases aligning to TRDD3. The CDR3 has 19 residues. The trim removed 5 bases at V and 0 bases at J, leaving 18 bases unmatched. Germline CDR1 reads TSWWSYY; CDR2 reads QGS. The DNA of the CDR3 is TGTGCTCTTGGGCTTAGTTGGGGGACCCCCCAAGAGTACACCGATAAACTCATCTTT. Amino acid sequence: CALGLSWGTPQEYTDKLIF.

Many counts were recorded for this clone. The chain uses TRDV2 and TRDJ3; TRDD3 matches 8 bases. The CDR3 sequence is 18 residues long. Losses at the gene ends were 1 base for V and 0 bases for J; bases not matched to a gene: 4. In germline, CDR1 is GEAIGNYY, CDR2 EKD. CDR3 sequence (DNA): TGTGCCTGTGACACTGCGGGATACGGCTCCTGGGACACCCGACAGATGTTTTTC. This sequence encodes CACDTAGYGSWDTRQMFF.

The table lists this clone with a few counts. The protein TCRdb gives is from a much larger clone and does not agree with this DNA's translation at residue 13, likely a read error; the protein shown here comes from the DNA. The gene calls are TRDV3 and TRDJ1; 7 bases line up with TRDD3. Germline-derived CDR1 and CDR2 are TVYSNPD and GDNSRS (reference sequence). CDR3 length equals 15 residues. Here the CDR3 reads CAFEGGIPHTDKPIF. For the CDR3, the DNA is TGTGCCTTTGAAGGGGGGATTCCTCACACCGATAAACCCATCTTT.

This clone came up many times. Other nucleotide sequences in the sample specify the same CDR3. J is TRDJ1 and V is TRDV1; 9 bases are a match to TRDD3. This CDR3 spans 23 amino acids. The ends lost 2 bases at V and 0 bases at J; junction bases unmatched: 25. Looked up from germline, CDR1 is TSWWSYY and CDR2 is QGS. This CDR3 reads CALGETSDRPPSTGGHHTDKLIF. In DNA, the CDR3 is TGTGCTCTTGGGGAAACCTCCGACCGGCCCCCTTCGACTGGGGGACACCACACCGATAAACTCATCTTT.